The 11 T cell receptor beta chains in this list originate from one sample, sequenced in a study of cytomegalovirus exposure and HLA in healthy donors. Primers for the PCR totalled 60 Vbeta and 13 Jbeta. Assay used: immunoSEQ multiplex PCR; TCRdb lists only in-frame clones, some missing. The sample holds about 130,000 clones, around three quarters seen once. Sequenced input: PBMCs. The source is a woman aged 55-69 years in good health and CMV-seropositive.

The chain carries TRBV29-1 and TRBJ2-3; 9 bases align to TRBD1. V trimming: 6 bases; J trimming: 2 bases; junction bases outside the gene matches: 9. The CDR3 totals 15 residues. The V gene's germline CDR1 is SQVTM and CDR2 ANQGSEA. In DNA, the CDR3 is TGCAGCGTAGGGACAGGGTTCGACTACACAGATACGCAGTATTTT. Its protein is CSVGTGFDYTDTQYF.

The CDR3, as DNA: TGTGCCAGCAGCTTGGTTCGAGAACCTGAAGCTTTCTTT. Encoded protein: CASSLVREPEAFF. The V call is TRBV5-4, the J call TRBJ1-1; D gene ambiguous. Trimming took 0 bases from V and 6 from J, leaving 9 bases between them. The CDR3 runs to 13 residues. Germline V gene data show CDR1 as SGHNT and CDR2 as YYREEE (reference sequence).

Worth noting for this clone: The same CDR3 can be traced to other DNA sequences in this sample. The chain uses TRBV18 and TRBJ2-7; D remains unclear. The CDR3 runs 12 residues. The germline V gene encodes CDR1 KGHSH and CDR2 LQKENI. V lost 6 bases and J 0 bases, leaving 6 bases between the germline ends. The chain's CDR3 is CASSPSSYEQYF. The CDR3 DNA reads TGTGCCAGCTCCCCCAGCTCCTACGAGCAGTACTTC.

CDR3 region: CASSVGGLTEAFF. The CDR3 coding sequence is TGTGCCAGCAGCGTAGGGGGGCTCACTGAAGCTTTCTTT. The gene calls are TRBV9 and TRBJ1-1, with D possibly being TRBD1 (6 bases). The CDR3 spans 13 residues. CDR1 and CDR2 from the germline V gene are SGDLS and YYNGEE. V lost 0 bases to trimming and J lost 4 bases, with 7 bases between them.

This clone was recorded once. The same CDR3 is also encoded by other DNA sequences in this sample. This rearrangement joins TRBV5-1 to TRBJ2-7, with D maybe TRBD1 (6 bases). The CDR3 length is 13 residues. V was shortened by 4 bases and J by 2 bases, with 10 bases between the two germline ends. From germline, CDR1 is SGHRS and CDR2 YFSETQ. CDR3 sequence: CASSRTATYEQYF. The CDR3, as DNA: TGCGCCAGCAGCCGGACAGCCACCTACGAGCAGTACTTC.

This clone was observed a handful of times. This chain links TRBV5-1 with TRBJ1-1; D call uncertain. V was cut by 0 bases and J by 4 bases, with 10 bases left in between. Germline V gene sequence: CDR1 SGHRS, CDR2 YFSETQ. This CDR3 contains 14 residues. The CDR3 coding sequence is TGCGCCAGCAGCTTGGACAGTGGATCCACTGAAGCTTTCTTT. It specifies CASSLDSGSTEAFF.

The J gene is TRBJ1-6, the V gene TRBV7-9; 11 nucleotides match TRBD1. V trimming: 4 bases; J trimming: 10 bases; junction bases outside the gene matches: 6. This CDR3 has 15 residues. The V gene's germline CDR1 is SEHNR and CDR2 FQNEAQ (reference sequence). The CDR3 DNA reads as TGTGCCAGCAGCTCCAGGACAGGGGGCATCTCACCCCTCCACTTT. As protein: CASSSRTGGISPLHF. Full variable domain (rest looked up from reference TRBV7-9 and TRBJ1-6): DTGVSQNPRHKITKRGQNVTFRCDPISEHNRLYWYRQTLGQGPEFLTYFQNEAQLEKSRLLSDRFSAERPKGSFSTLEIQRTEQGDSAMYLCASSSRTGGISPLHFGNGTRLTVT.

V and J are TRBV19 and TRBJ2-1; 8 nucleotides line up with TRBD2. The CDR3 length is 15 residues. The junction had 9 bases not matched to a gene; V was cut back by 4 bases and J by 7 bases. Germline CDR1 reads LNHDA; CDR2 reads SQIVND (reference sequence). The chain's CDR3 is CASSTPSGGQNEQFF. CDR3 in DNA: TGTGCCAGTAGTACCCCCTCGGGGGGGCAGAATGAGCAGTTCTTC.

This rearrangement joins TRBV6-6 to TRBJ1-5, with D perhaps matching TRBD1 (5 bases). In germline, CDR1 is MNHNY, CDR2 SVGAGI (reference sequence). This CDR3 is 14 amino acids long. V lost 8 bases to trimming and J lost 1 base, with 12 bases between them. For the CDR3, the DNA is TGTGCCAGCGTACTTAGACAGAGCAATCAGCCCCAGCATTTT. Encoded protein: CASVLRQSNQPQHF.

The chain employs TRBV18 and TRBJ1-6; TRBD1 agrees at 8 bases. With V trimmed by 0 bases and J by 5 bases, 0 bases remained unmatched. The CDR3 covers 15 residues. Germline-derived CDR1 and CDR2 are KGHSH and LQKENI. CDR3 nucleotides: TGTGCCAGCTCACCACCGGACAGGGATAATTCACCCCTCCACTTT. Amino acids: CASSPPDRDNSPLHF.

This clone has a single count. The V call is TRBV5-1, the J call TRBJ2-1; 11 nucleotides agree with TRBD2. This CDR3 contains 16 residues. Germline CDR1 and CDR2: SGHRS and YFSETQ. Trimming cost V 0 bases and J 7 bases; bases outside gene matches: 6. The chain's CDR3 is CASSLGLAGGLNEQFF. The CDR3 bases are TGCGCCAGCAGCTTGGGGCTAGCGGGGGGCTTGAATGAGCAGTTCTTC.